A single TCR beta chain is shown here with its context. These data originate in a study of cytomegalovirus exposure and HLA in healthy donors. The CDR3 spans 13 residues. V lost 5 bases to trimming and J lost 4 bases, with 11 bases between them. Germline V lookup: CDR1 MNHEY, CDR2 SVGAGI. 60 Vbeta and 13 Jbeta primers were used in PCR. Only in-frame clones appear in the TCRdb table, and some are missing; sequencing was by immunoSEQ multiplex PCR. The table has 120,000 or so clones, 65% to 75% seen once; the top ten hold 4%. This sequence originates from a middle-aged man in good health and CMV-seropositive. The genes are TRBV6-5 and TRBJ1-1; unclear D gene. The sequenced sample consisted of PBMCs. CDR3 in amino acids: CASSTVAATEAFF. CDR3 sequence (DNA): TGTGCCAGCAGTACGGTCGCGGCCACTGAAGCTTTCTTT.